The next 29 T cell receptor beta chains were all read from a single sample in a study of blood T cell repertoires in COVID-19. Data came from immunoSEQ multiplex PCR; TCRdb stores just in-frame clones and leaves some out. The sample gives some 91,000 clones, less than 85% of which show up once; over 6.5% is in the top ten. Sequencing used peripheral blood. The source is a man in his sixties or seventies with acute or convalescent COVID-19.

This chain uses TRBV2 with TRBJ1-2, with 9 bases matching TRBD1. The CDR3 has 16 amino acids. Trimming cost V 0 bases and J 8 bases; bases outside gene matches: 10. The V gene's germline CDR1 is SNHLY and CDR2 FYNNEI. The CDR3 region is CASSEAVGDRVRGYTF. The CDR3 bases are TGTGCCAGCAGTGAAGCGGTCGGGGACAGGGTTCGAGGCTACACCTTC. The variable domain in full, completed from reference TRBV2 and TRBJ1-2, reads EPEVTQTPSHQVTQMGQEVILRCVPISNHLYFYWYRQILGQKVEFLVSFYNNEISEKSEIFDDQFSVERPDGSNFTLKIRSTKLEDSAMYFCASSEAVGDRVRGYTFGSGTRLTVV.

This chain uses TRBV6-2 or TRBV6-3 with TRBJ1-6, with D unclear. This CDR3 contains 14 residues. CDR1 MNHEY and CDR2 SVGEGT come from the germline V gene. V gave up 2 bases and J gave up 5 bases, with 7 bases separating them. CDR3 sequence (DNA): TGTGCCAGCAGTTACGTGGAGGATAATTCACCCCTCCACTTT. Its translation is CASSYVEDNSPLHF.

This rearrangement joins TRBV4-1 to TRBJ1-1, with 9 bases identical to TRBD1. This CDR3 comprises 17 residues. J lost 5 bases, V lost 0 bases, and 10 bases had no gene match. Germline V gene data show CDR1 as MGHRA and CDR2 as YSYEKL. CDR3 protein: CASSQDDRGGTKTEAFF. CDR3 sequence (DNA): TGCGCCAGCAGCCAAGATGACAGGGGGGGAACTAAGACTGAAGCTTTCTTT.

This chain connects TRBV4-2 to TRBJ2-3; 10 nucleotides match TRBD2. The CDR3 covers 17 residues. Germline V CDR1 and CDR2: LGHNA, YNFKEQ. The J segment lost 5 bases and the V segment lost 2 bases, leaving 10 bases of the junction unmatched. The CDR3 coding sequence is TGTGCCAGCAGCCAACCGGCTAGCGGGAGAGGGGGAGATACGCAGTATTTT. Its translation: CASSQPASGRGGDTQYF.

The count of this clone is one. CDR3 loop: CASSWGGAGVEQFF. The CDR3 bases are TGTGCCAGCAGTTGGGGCGGGGCGGGGGTTGAGCAGTTCTTC. The V call is TRBV27, the J call TRBJ2-1; 7 bases map to TRBD2. V shed 4 bases, J shed 9 bases, and the junction held 9 bases outside the gene matches. This CDR3 has 14 amino acids. Germline values: CDR1 MNHEY, CDR2 SMNVEV (reference sequence).

The V and J genes are TRBV9 and TRBJ1-2; a weak D match, TRBD1 (6 bases). The germline V and J ends were trimmed by 3 bases and 4 bases, with 10 bases remaining between them. From germline, CDR1 is SGDLS and CDR2 YYNGEE. This CDR3 has 13 residues. In DNA, the CDR3 is TGTGCCAGCAGCGAAGGACAGTTCTATGGCTACACCTTC. This gives the protein CASSEGQFYGYTF.

The rearrangement uses TRBV9 and TRBJ2-1; 10 nucleotides line up with TRBD2. The CDR3 is 17 amino acids. Germline CDR1 reads SGDLS; CDR2 reads YYNGEE. Trimming took 4 bases from V and 2 from J; bases not matched to a gene: 9. In DNA form, the CDR3 reads TGTGCCAGCAGCCAGCCCCTAGCGGGAGACCCCTACAATGAGCAGTTCTTC. This sequence encodes CASSQPLAGDPYNEQFF.

This chain links TRBV11-1 with TRBJ2-7; 7 positions agree with TRBD1. V gave up 6 bases and J gave up 2 bases; unmatched junction bases: 1. The CDR3 has 12 residues. Germline CDR1 reads SGHAT; CDR2 reads FQDESV (reference sequence). The DNA for the CDR3 is TGTGCCAGCAGGGGACAGACCTACGAGCAGTACTTC. Amino acids: CASRGQTYEQYF.

The V call is TRBV15, the J call TRBJ2-3, with a possible D match to TRBD2 (7 bases). The ends were cut back, 5 bases at V and 6 bases at J, with 21 bases in the middle. The CDR3 is made up of 16 amino acids. Germline V CDR1 and CDR2: LNHNV, YYDKDF (reference sequence). CDR3 nucleotide sequence: TGTGCCACCAGCGAGGGGGGGAACAGGGTGAGGGATACGCAGTATTTT. It is translated as CATSEGGNRVRDTQYF.

The chain carries TRBV1 and TRBJ2-4; TRBD1 reflects the table's D call only, with no check against the DNA. TRBV1 is reported as a pseudogene. This CDR3 has 17 residues. The CDR3, as DNA: TGCACCAGCAGCCAGATCCGACAGGGCGTAGCCAAAAACATTCAGTACTTC. Translating gives CTSSQIRQGVAKNIQYF.

This clone has just one count. This chain links TRBV14 with TRBJ1-1; TRBD1 might be the D (5 bases). The CDR3 consists of 15 residues. The V end lost 4 bases, the J end lost 4 bases, and 16 bases lay between the germline ends. The germline V gene has CDR1 SGHDN and CDR2 FVKESK. The CDR3 sequence is CASSPLGGISTEAFF. CDR3 DNA: TGTGCCAGCAGCCCCCTCGGGGGAATAAGCACTGAAGCTTTCTTT.

The V call is TRBV7-3, the J call TRBJ1-2; 8 bases are a match to TRBD1. The ends lost 5 bases at V and 4 bases at J; junction bases unmatched: 3. Looked up from germline, CDR1 is SGHTA and CDR2 is FQGTGA. The CDR3 contains 13 residues. The CDR3 sequence is CASSLGQGYGYTF. The CDR3, as DNA: TGTGCCAGCAGCCTTGGACAGGGCTATGGCTACACCTTC.

The chain joins TRBV10-2 to TRBJ2-7, with D maybe TRBD2 (5 bases). V lost 4 bases to trimming and J lost 4 bases, with 8 bases between them. In germline, CDR1 is WSHSY, CDR2 SAAADI. The CDR3 extends over 12 amino acids. The DNA for the CDR3 is TGCGCCAGCAGTGTAGAGGGTTACGAGCAGTACTTC. Its protein is CASSVEGYEQYF.

This chain uses TRBV12-3 or TRBV12-4 with TRBJ1-2; the D is unclear. Trimming removed 5 bases at V and 4 bases at J, with 11 bases between. This CDR3 comprises 13 residues. The CDR3 protein is CASSQTYSYGYTF. DNA for the CDR3: TGTGCCAGCAGTCAGACTTATTCCTATGGCTACACCTTC.

The chain employs TRBV5-1 and TRBJ2-7; 12 positions agree with TRBD2. CDR3 size: 16 residues. From germline, CDR1 is SGHRS and CDR2 YFSETQ. Trimming took 3 bases from V and 1 from J; bases not matched to a gene: 5. CDR3 in DNA: TGCGCCAGCAGCTCGATCACTAGCGGGGGGTCCTACGAGCAGTACGTC. This sequence encodes CASSSITSGGSYEQYV.

The chain employs TRBV29-1 and TRBJ2-1; TRBD1 agrees at 9 bases. The V segment lost 4 bases and the J segment 6 bases; nucleotides outside the gene matches: 7. CDR1 and CDR2 from the germline V gene are SQVTM and ANQGSEA. The CDR3 consists of 14 residues. Here the CDR3 reads CSVVGQGFSNEQFF. For the CDR3, the DNA is TGCAGCGTTGTTGGACAGGGGTTTTCCAATGAGCAGTTCTTC.

This chain links TRBV19 with TRBJ2-3; 7 bases align to TRBD2. J gave up 3 bases and V 8 bases, and 11 bases lay outside the gene matches. The length of the CDR3 is 15 residues. Germline V gene lookup returns CDR1 LNHDA and CDR2 SQIVND (reference sequence). The CDR3 loop is CASSPAGEGTDTQYF. The CDR3 nucleotides read TGTGCCAGTTCTCCCGCGGGGGAGGGGACAGATACGCAGTATTTT.

This clone was counted between two and nine times. The rearrangement links TRBV28 to TRBJ1-2, with D perhaps TRBD1 (6 bases). The CDR3 runs to 16 residues. Deletions cut 5 bases from V and 4 bases from J, with 20 bases between. The germline V gene has CDR1 MDHEN and CDR2 SYDVKM. CDR3 in amino acids: CASSPLRTAGSYGYTF. CDR3 coding DNA: TGTGCCAGCAGTCCCCTGAGGACAGCGGGGAGCTATGGCTACACCTTC.

In this sample, this clone turned up a few times. The chain employs TRBV5-4 and TRBJ2-1, with TRBD1 matching over 11 bases. The CDR3 is 15 amino acids. The germline CDR1 and CDR2 sequences are SGHNT and YYREEE (reference sequence). V shed 3 bases, J shed 4 bases, and the junction held 3 bases outside the gene matches. CDR3 residues: CASSSGTGGYNEQFF. In DNA, the CDR3 is TGTGCCAGCAGCTCCGGGACAGGGGGTTACAATGAGCAGTTCTTC.

This clone was observed a few times. The CDR3 sequence is CASSFSRDNEAFF. CDR3 nucleotides: TGCGCCAGCAGCTTCTCGCGTGACAATGAAGCTTTCTTT. The chain recombines TRBV5-1 with TRBJ1-1; D remains unclear. V was pared by 2 bases and J by 7 bases, with 12 bases between. This CDR3 has 13 amino acids. Germline V gene data show CDR1 as SGHRS and CDR2 as YFSETQ.

The V call is TRBV3-1 (or the pseudogene TRBV3-2), the J call TRBJ2-2, with D perhaps TRBD1 (5 bases). Trimming shortened V by 1 base and J by 0 bases, and 18 bases separated the two germline ends. The CDR3 loop spans 19 amino acids. From germline, CDR1 is LGHDT and CDR2 YNNKEL (reference sequence). In DNA, the CDR3 is TGTGCCAGCAGCCAAGTGGGCCAGGGTTACGGACCGAACACCGGGGAGCTGTTTTTT. This translates into CASSQVGQGYGPNTGELFF.

This chain joins TRBV28 and TRBJ2-1, with TRBD2 matching 14 bases. Trimming at V came to 4 bases and at J to 12 bases, leaving 5 bases not matched to a gene. This CDR3 is built from 14 residues. The germline V gene encodes CDR1 MDHEN and CDR2 SYDVKM. CDR3 nucleotides: TGTGCCAGCAGTTCGACTAGCGGGAGGGCGTCGCAGTTCTTC. Translated: CASSSTSGRASQFF. Full variable domain (rest looked up from reference TRBV28 and TRBJ2-1): DVKVTQSSRYLVKRTGEKVFLECVQDMDHENMFWYRQDPGLGLRLIYFSYDVKMKEKGDIPEGYSVSREKKERFSLILESASTNQTSMYLCASSSTSGRASQFFGPGTRLTVL.

The J gene is TRBJ1-1, the V gene TRBV7-8, with D possibly being TRBD1 (5 bases). The CDR3 spans 15 residues. The V end lost 4 bases, the J end lost 1 base, and 13 bases lay between the germline ends. The germline V gene encodes CDR1 SGHVS and CDR2 FQNEAQ. CDR3 residues: CASSSRGHPNTEAFF. CDR3 nucleotide sequence: TGTGCCAGCAGCTCCCGCGGACACCCGAACACTGAAGCTTTCTTT.

The chain joins TRBV5-1 to TRBJ1-2, with 8 nucleotides matching TRBD1. In germline, CDR1 is SGHRS, CDR2 YFSETQ. With V trimmed by 4 bases and J by 6 bases, 8 bases remained unmatched. The CDR3 runs 14 residues. The CDR3 here is CASSHGQGGNGYTF. Written as DNA, the CDR3 is TGCGCCAGCAGCCATGGACAGGGAGGTAATGGCTACACCTTC.

The chain recombines TRBV7-8 with TRBJ2-5, with D uncertain. V was shortened by 2 bases and J by 0 bases, with 10 bases between the two germline ends. There are 15 residues in the CDR3. CDR1 SGHVS and CDR2 FQNEAQ come from the germline V gene. The CDR3, as DNA: TGTGCCAGCAGCTTAATGCGGAACCACCAAGAGACCCAGTACTTC. Its protein is CASSLMRNHQETQYF.

The chain links TRBV7-3 to TRBJ2-2, with a tentative D call TRBD1 (6 bases). Germline V gene lookup returns CDR1 SGHTA and CDR2 FQGTGA. Trimming shortened V by 2 bases and J by 0 bases, and 13 bases separated the two germline ends. The CDR3 covers 17 residues. This chain's CDR3 is CASSLGQPSPNTGELFF. In nucleotides, the CDR3 is TGTGCCAGCAGCTTAGGACAGCCATCCCCGAACACCGGGGAGCTGTTTTTT.

This clone was picked up one time. The V and J genes are TRBV7-2 and TRBJ2-6; 8 bases map to TRBD2. CDR1 is SGHTA and CDR2 is FQGNSA in the germline V gene. The CDR3 totals 15 residues. V dropped 6 bases and J dropped 2; count of bases not matched to a gene: 3. DNA of the CDR3: TGTGCCAGCAGGGGTAGCGGGGCTGGGGCCAACGTCCTGACTTTC. This gives the protein CASRGSGAGANVLTF.

This clone was detected only a few times. This chain connects TRBV3-1 (or the pseudogene TRBV3-2) to TRBJ1-1; tentative D call: TRBD1 (5 bases). CDR1 and CDR2 (germline): LGHDT, YNNKEL (reference sequence). The V end lost 4 bases, the J end lost 7 bases, and 13 bases lay between the germline ends. This CDR3 comprises 13 residues. This chain's CDR3 is CASSPSDRLEAFF. CDR3 sequence (DNA): TGTGCCAGCAGCCCGTCCGACAGACTTGAAGCTTTCTTT.

The rearrangement joins TRBV9 to TRBJ1-2; 8 positions match TRBD1. J was trimmed by 7 bases and V by 5 bases; bases with no gene match: 10. The germline V gene has CDR1 SGDLS and CDR2 YYNGEE. This CDR3 comprises 14 residues. CDR3 coding DNA: TGTGCCAGCAGTCCCGGACAGGGCGTCGGTGGCTACACCTTC. Protein: CASSPGQGVGGYTF.